This section outlines one T cell receptor beta chain sequence together with its context. Repertoires were generated with immunoSEQ multiplex PCR, while TCRdb's copy carries only in-frame clones and drops some. The repertoire holds about 130,000 clones, approximately 90% seen once, with around 2% in the top ten. This entry comes from a study of blood T cell repertoires in COVID-19. About the research overall: The analysed material was cDNA or gDNA that came from T cells, B-cell-depleted T cells, or PBMCs.

V was pared by 4 bases and J by 2 bases, with 5 bases of the junction left unmatched. This CDR3 has 14 amino acids. Germline CDR1 is SGDLS and CDR2 is YYNGEE. The sequence was obtained from a man aged 50-59 years with COVID-19, enrolled during active disease. Sequenced material: peripheral blood. J is TRBJ2-5 and V is TRBV9, with TRBD1 identical over 7 bases. The CDR3 is CASSPGQVQETQYF. The DNA for the CDR3 is TGTGCCAGCAGCCCCGGACAGGTTCAAGAGACCCAGTACTTC.